The 8 T cell receptor beta chains in this list originate from one sample, sequenced in a study of cytomegalovirus exposure and HLA in healthy donors. In the PCR, 60 Vbeta and 13 Jbeta primers were used. Profiled with immunoSEQ multiplex PCR; TCRdb holds only in-frame clones, not every one. The data hold 150,000 to 170,000 clones, with roughly 77% observed a single time. The sequenced sample consisted of PBMCs. These receptors all come from a man aged 25-40 years in good health and CMV-seropositive.

The chain has TRBV7-2 and TRBJ2-1, with 11 bases matching TRBD2. The ends lost 0 bases at V and 9 bases at J; junction bases unmatched: 16. The germline V gene has CDR1 SGHTA and CDR2 FQGNSA. The CDR3 is 19 residues long. This CDR3 is CASSLAMPGLAAYNGEQFF. In nucleotides, the CDR3 is TGTGCCAGCAGCTTAGCCATGCCGGGACTAGCGGCATACAACGGTGAGCAGTTCTTC.

This rearrangement joins TRBV18 to TRBJ1-2, with D maybe TRBD1 (5 bases). Trimming took 6 bases from V and 4 from J, leaving 18 bases between them. The CDR3 runs to 15 residues. The germline gives CDR1 KGHSH, CDR2 LQKENI. Here the CDR3 reads CASSEGARSPYGYTF. CDR3 nucleotide sequence: TGTGCCAGCTCCGAAGGGGCGAGGTCCCCCTATGGCTACACCTTC.

The rearrangement joins TRBV2 to TRBJ1-2; 11 positions agree with TRBD1. The CDR3 covers 14 residues. The junction had 5 bases not matched to a gene; V was cut back by 7 bases and J by 4 bases. Germline loops: CDR1 SNHLY, CDR2 FYNNEI. The chain's CDR3 is CASIPGQGAYGYTF. The CDR3 coding sequence is TGTGCCAGCATCCCCGGACAGGGGGCCTATGGCTACACCTTC.

This chain links TRBV6-1 with TRBJ2-7, with 7 bases aligning to TRBD2. CDR1 and CDR2 (germline): MNHNS, SASEGT. The CDR3 has 14 amino acids. V shed 0 bases and J 7 bases; nucleotides not matched to a gene: 6. The CDR3 is CASSEAAAGNEQYF. In nucleotides, the CDR3 is TGTGCCAGCAGTGAAGCGGCAGCGGGGAATGAGCAGTACTTC.

This sequence joins TRBV11-1 and TRBJ2-7, with TRBD2 as a possible D gene (5 bases). This CDR3 has 11 residues. The germline gives CDR1 SGHAT, CDR2 FQDESV (reference sequence). Between the trimmed V and J ends, which lost 5 bases and 7 bases, there was a span of 9 bases. DNA of the CDR3: TGTGCCAGCAGCCAGTCGGGGGAGCAGTACTTC. Translating it yields CASSQSGEQYF.

The chain couples TRBV11-1 to TRBJ2-3; no clear D gene. Germline CDR1 SGHAT, CDR2 FQDESV (reference sequence). V was cut by 7 bases and J by 4 bases, with 9 bases left in between. The CDR3 length is 12 residues. CDR3 in DNA: TGTGCCAGCAACTCGCACGCAGATACGCAGTATTTT. Translating it yields CASNSHADTQYF. Full variable domain (remainder filled in from reference TRBV11-1 and TRBJ2-3): EAEVAQSPRYKITEKSQAVAFWCDPISGHATLYWYRQILGQGPELLVQFQDESVVDDSQLPKDRFSAERLKGVDSTLKIQPAELGDSAMYLCASNSHADTQYFGPGTRLTVL.

This clone was detected once. This sequence joins TRBV19 and TRBJ1-2, with 8 positions matching TRBD1. The CDR3 has 14 amino acids. Trimming took 7 bases from V and 7 from J; bases not matched to a gene: 11. Germline lookup yields CDR1 LNHDA and CDR2 SQIVND (reference sequence). The CDR3 loop reads CASMAAGGLGGYTF. The CDR3 DNA is TGTGCCAGTATGGCCGCAGGGGGCCTTGGTGGCTACACCTTC.

The J gene is TRBJ2-1, the V gene TRBV11-3, with 9 nucleotides matching TRBD2. Germline V CDR1 and CDR2: SGHNT, YENEEA. The CDR3 consists of 18 residues. The V and J ends lost 0 bases and 2 bases, in that order; junction bases with no gene match: 8. CDR3 region: CASSLDWSSGGTYNEQFF. The CDR3 DNA follows: TGTGCCAGCAGCTTAGATTGGAGTAGCGGGGGTACCTACAATGAGCAGTTCTTC.